This TCR beta chain was documented in a study of T cell responses to AZD1222 COVID-19 vaccine. The germline V gene has CDR1 LNHDA and CDR2 SQIVND (reference sequence). The CDR3 extends over 14 amino acids. V was shortened by 7 bases and J by 5 bases, with 15 bases between the two germline ends. Libraries were prepared by immunoSEQ multiplex PCR; TCRdb keeps only in-frame clonotypes and omits some of them. The sample includes about 170,000 clones, over 90% of them seen just once. Whole-study results and caveats: Baseline serostatus was positive in only a handful of AZD1222 recipients. It should be noted that donors were predominantly white British and more often female, and clonal diversity was possibly underestimated. Elevations in Spike-specific TCR breadth and depth followed administration of two AZD1222 doses.

Comments on this clone: The antigen is not known.

V and J are TRBV19 and TRBJ1-5; no clear D gene. The sequence derives from an adult in good health. This specimen consisted of peripheral blood, obtained on day 0 of AZD1222 vaccination. For the CDR3, the DNA is TGTGCCAGTATGAGGACTCCGAGGGATCAGCCCCAGCATTTT. As protein: CASMRTPRDQPQHF.